Listed below are T cell receptor beta chains from one sample, sequenced in a study of cytomegalovirus exposure and HLA in healthy donors. Using immunoSEQ multiplex PCR, the repertoire was profiled, and TCRdb retains in-frame clones only, with some absent. The table includes 150,000 to 200,000 clones, about 89% detected once. Sequences were obtained from PBMCs. Receptors originate from a woman younger than 35 in good health and CMV-seropositive. The CDR3 runs from the conserved cysteine through the conserved F or W. A D gene is named only where the DNA matches it firmly. The size of a clone is reported for some rows only, either as once, few or many, or as a class for expanded clones.

V	length	size	D	J	DNA	CDR3
TRBV28	12	.	.	TRBJ1-2	TGTGCCAGCAGGCCGGTGAACTATGGCTACACCTTC	CASRPVNYGYTF
TRBV28	14	.	TRBD1	TRBJ1-2	TGTGCCAGCGCCTCTCCGGGACAGGGGGATGGCTACACCTTC	CASASPGQGDGYTF
TRBV5-1	12	.	.	TRBJ1-4	TGCGCCAGCGACAGATCTAATGAAAAACTGTTTTTT	CASDRSNEKLFF
TRBV4-1	15	few	.	TRBJ1-6	TGCGCCAGCAGCCGTACCAGGGTGTGGGGTTCACCCCTCCACTTT	CASSRTRVWGSPLHF
TRBV29-1	12	once	TRBD1	TRBJ2-5	TGCAGCGTCGACAGGGGGCTCAAGACCCAGTACTTC	CSVDRGLKTQYF
TRBV6-5	13	.	.	TRBJ1-1	TGTGCCAGCAGTTACCTATTAGCCACTGAAGCTTTCTTT	CASSYLLATEAFF
TRBV7-9	18	.	TRBD1	TRBJ1-3	TGTGCCAGCAGCCTTGATACAGGGGGCCTAAACTCTGGAAACACCATATATTTT	CASSLDTGGLNSGNTIYF
TRBV6-4	13	.	TRBD2	TRBJ2-3	TGTGCCAGCAGTTCCGGGACTAGTGGCACGCAGTATTTT	CASSSGTSGTQYF
TRBV7-9	14	.	.	TRBJ2-2	TGTGCCAGCAGCTTAGGCAGTCCCACCGGGGAGCTGTTTTTT	CASSLGSPTGELFF
TRBV6-6	14	.	.	TRBJ1-6	TGTGCCAGCAGTTACGCCCCTCCGGGTTCACCCCTCCACTTT	CASSYAPPGSPLHF
TRBV4-2	15	.	TRBD2	TRBJ2-1	TGTGCCAGCAGCCAAGAGGGCGGGAGGGTCAATGAGCAGTTCTTC	CASSQEGGRVNEQFF
TRBV28	13	.	TRBD1	TRBJ2-7	TGTGCCAGCAGTTCGGGACAGGGGTACGAGCAGTACTTC	CASSSGQGYEQYF
TRBV7-2	15	.	TRBD1	TRBJ1-5	TGTGCCAGCAGCTTAGCGGGACAGATTAATCAGCCCCAGCATTTT	CASSLAGQINQPQHF
TRBV9	16	.	TRBD2	TRBJ2-3	TGTGCCAGCAGCGTAGGGGCGGCGGGAGGGACAGATACGCAGTATTTT	CASSVGAAGGTDTQYF
TRBV29-1	13	.	.	TRBJ1-2	TGCAGCGTTGCTCTAATTCCCAACTATGGCTACACCTTC	CSVALIPNYGYTF
TRBV4-1	17	once	TRBD1	TRBJ1-4	TGCGCCAGCAGCCGGGTCACAGGGGCGTCCGCCGGGGAAAAACTGTTTTTT	CASSRVTGASAGEKLFF
TRBV6-4	13	.	.	TRBJ1-2	TGTGCCAGCAGTCCGGACTTAAACTATGGCTACACCTTC	CASSPDLNYGYTF
TRBV4-2	18	.	.	TRBJ1-4	TGTGCCAGCAGCCAGGCTACCCCGGGGGATGTTCGTATGGAAAAACTGTTTTTT	CASSQATPGDVRMEKLFF
TRBV7-2	15	.	.	TRBJ2-7	TGTGCCAGCGGAGAATCAGGGGGGTCCTACTACGAGCAGTACTTC	CASGESGGSYYEQYF
TRBV4-1	15	.	TRBD1	TRBJ1-2	TGCGCCAGCAGCCACGGGGGACAGGGAGGCTATGGCTACACCTTC	CASSHGGQGGYGYTF
TRBV13	14	.	.	TRBJ1-1	TGTGCCAGCAGCCGGGTCGGGGGATCCACTGAAGCTTTCTTT	CASSRVGGSTEAFF
TRBV4-1	17	.	TRBD1	TRBJ2-3	TGCGCCAGCAGCCAAGGCTGGGCAGGGGGCTGGGGAGATACGCAGTATTTT	CASSQGWAGGWGDTQYF
TRBV19	16	.	TRBD1	TRBJ1-1	TGTGCCAGTAGCCCCAGACAGGGGGCCAGGAACACTGAAGCTTTCTTT	CASSPRQGARNTEAFF
TRBV18	13	.	.	TRBJ2-7	TGTGCCAGCTCAGCGGGACAGACCTACGAGCAGTACTTC	CASSAGQTYEQYF
TRBV28	16	.	TRBD2	TRBJ2-2	TGTGCCAGCACTTCGGGACTAGCGGGAGGCACCGGGGAGCTGTTTTTT	CASTSGLAGGTGELFF
TRBV18	16	.	TRBD1	TRBJ1-3	TGTGCCAGCTCACGCGAACACAGGGGCTCTGGAAACACCATATATTTT	CASSREHRGSGNTIYF
TRBV9	20	.	.	TRBJ2-7	TGTGCCAGCAGCGTAGATGCTCCGTTCGGTTGTAGCCCTCCACGCTACGAGCAGTACTTC	CASSVDAPFGCSPPRYEQYF
TRBV27	15	.	.	TRBJ2-7	TGTGCCAGCAGCCTCCTGGGGACTGGCTCCTACGAGCAGTACTTC	CASSLLGTGSYEQYF
TRBV27	16	.	TRBD1	TRBJ2-3	TGTGCCAGCGTCATCCGGGCAGGGGGCTTCACAGATACGCAGTATTTT	CASVIRAGGFTDTQYF
TRBV7-9	13	once	TRBD1	TRBJ1-1	TGTGCCAGCAGCCCGACAGGGGACGCTGAAGCTTTCTTT	CASSPTGDAEAFF
TRBV7-2	17	.	.	TRBJ2-1	TGTGCCAGCAGCTTAGGGAGACGGCTTAGCTCCTACAATGAGCAGTTCTTC	CASSLGRRLSSYNEQFF
TRBV18	12	.	TRBD1	TRBJ2-7	TGTGCCAGCTCGACAGGGGGCTACGAGCAGTACTTC	CASSTGGYEQYF
TRBV28	15	.	TRBD1	TRBJ2-7	TGTGCCAGCAGAACCTCGGGGACAGGGTTTCACGAGCAGTACTTC	CASRTSGTGFHEQYF
TRBV5-1	15	.	.	TRBJ1-6	TGCGCCAGCAGCTTGGACAGCTCCTATAATTCACCCCTCCACTTT	CASSLDSSYNSPLHF
TRBV2	18	.	TRBD2	TRBJ2-1	TGTGCCAGCAGTTTAACCTCGAGAGCGGGAGGAAAAGACAATGAGCAGTTCTTC	CASSLTSRAGGKDNEQFF
TRBV4-1	16	once	.	TRBJ2-7	TGCGCCAGCAGCCAAGAATTGGCAGGTAGCTCCTACGAGCAGTACTTC	CASSQELAGSSYEQYF
TRBV7-2	17	.	.	TRBJ2-6	TGTGCCAGCAGTTCGCAACACAGGGTCGCCGGGGCCAACGTCCTGACTTTC	CASSSQHRVAGANVLTF
TRBV19	15	.	TRBD1	TRBJ1-1	TGTGCCAGTACCCACCGGGACAGGGCTATCTCGAGAGCTTTCTTT	CASTHRDRAISRAFF
TRBV7-3	15	.	TRBD2	TRBJ2-3	TGTGCCAGCAGCTCGAGCGGGAGGGGGACAGATACGCAGTATTTT	CASSSSGRGTDTQYF
TRBV4-2	15	.	TRBD2	TRBJ2-5	TGTGCCAGCAGCCAAGATCCGGGAGGGCGAGAGACCCAGTACTTC	CASSQDPGGRETQYF
TRBV5-6	16	.	.	TRBJ1-5	TGTGCCAGCAGCTTGGCGGGGGGGCGAGGCAATCAGCCCCAGCATTTT	CASSLAGGRGNQPQHF
TRBV10-3	14	.	TRBD2	TRBJ2-1	TGTGCCATCAGACCTAGCGGGAGCTACAATGAGCAGTTCTTC	CAIRPSGSYNEQFF
TRBV4-2	14	.	TRBD1	TRBJ1-4	TGTGCCAGCAGCCAACAGGGGGTTAATGAAAAACTGTTTTTT	CASSQQGVNEKLFF
TRBV28	13	.	TRBD1	TRBJ1-2	TGTGCCAGCAGCTCCGACAGGGTCTATGGCTACACCTTC	CASSSDRVYGYTF
TRBV4-2	13	.	.	TRBJ2-5	TGTGCCAGCAGCCAAGAGGGACTGGAGACCCAGTACTTC	CASSQEGLETQYF
TRBV5-6	15	once	.	TRBJ1-2	TGTGCCAGCAGCTTGGATCTTGCCACGGGATATGGCTACACCTTC	CASSLDLATGYGYTF
TRBV6-5	14	once	TRBD1	TRBJ1-2	TGTGCCAGCAGTTACTTTCAGGGGGATAATGGCTACACCTTC	CASSYFQGDNGYTF
TRBV7-9	13	.	.	TRBJ1-2	TGTGCCAGCAGCTTAGCGCAGGGCGAAGGCTACACCTTC	CASSLAQGEGYTF
TRBV7-2	17	.	.	TRBJ2-5	TGTGCCAGCAGCTTAGTTTCAATGCGGGGCCGGGAGGAGACCCAGTACTTC	CASSLVSMRGREETQYF
TRBV19	15	.	.	TRBJ2-7	TGTGCCAGTAGTATCACTCGGGAGTTCCCGTACGAGCAGTACTTC	CASSITREFPYEQYF